Sequencing of this T cell receptor (beta chain) was carried out in a study of blood T cell repertoires in COVID-19. Measured with immunoSEQ multiplex PCR; TCRdb has only the in-frame clones, and not every one. This sample has roughly 250,000 clones, with around 89% found just once. The trim removed 9 bases at V and 0 bases at J, leaving 11 bases unmatched. The CDR3 has 17 amino acids. Germline V gives CDR1 LNHDA, CDR2 SQIVND (reference sequence). The chain has TRBV19 and TRBJ2-1, with 10 nucleotides matching TRBD2. The TCR sequence derives from a man between 25 and 39 years old with acute or convalescent COVID-19. Sequenced sample: peripheral blood. CDR3 residues: CASRPPLAGASYNEQFF. As DNA, the CDR3 is TGTGCCAGCCGGCCCCCCCTAGCGGGGGCCTCCTACAATGAGCAGTTCTTC.